This is a list of T cell receptor beta chains from one sample in a study of regulatory T cells in long-lasting Graves disease. TCRdb reprocessed the multiplex PCR reads via MiXCR and lists one record per CDR3 protein. The sample has 420,000 or so distinct CDR3 sequences, about a quarter seen once. The input for sequencing was peripheral blood mononuclear cells (PBMCs), taken when the disease was refractory, from a patient treated with antithyroid drugs. These receptors were collected from a female donor with Graves disease. Both conserved end residues are part of each CDR3. Each record gives: V gene, clone size, D gene, J gene, CDR3 DNA, CDR3 protein. The D gene is left open where the match is weak. Expanded clones are given a class, and other clones once, few, many or no size at all.

v_gene: TRBV30; abundance: few; d_gene: TRBD1; j_gene: TRBJ2-7; CDR3nt: TGTGCCTGGAGTGTCGCGGCAGGGGGCTCCTACGAGCAGTACTTC; CDR3aa: CAWSVAAGGSYEQYF
v_gene: TRBV7-2; abundance: NA; d_gene: TRBD2; j_gene: TRBJ2-1; CDR3nt: TGTGCCAGCAGCGTAACCACTAGCGGCAATGAGCAGTTCTTC; CDR3aa: CASSVTTSGNEQFF
v_gene: TRBV30; abundance: few; d_gene: NA; j_gene: TRBJ1-1; CDR3nt: TGTGCCTGGCTAAACTGGCCAGCGGCTTTCTTT; CDR3aa: CAWLNWPAAFF
v_gene: TRBV6-5; abundance: many; d_gene: TRBD2; j_gene: TRBJ2-7; CDR3nt: TGTGCCAGCAGTTACAACAGCGGGAGGGCCGGCGAGCAGTACTTC; CDR3aa: CASSYNSGRAGEQYF
v_gene: TRBV6-1; abundance: NA; d_gene: NA; j_gene: TRBJ2-7; CDR3nt: TGTGCCAGCAGTCCCCGGGGACCCGGAGGGGCCTACGAGCAGTACTTC; CDR3aa: CASSPRGPGGAYEQYF
v_gene: TRBV29-1; abundance: NA; d_gene: TRBD1; j_gene: TRBJ2-1; CDR3nt: TGCAGCGTTGGTCACAGGGGTTGGGGCAATGAGCAGTTCTTC; CDR3aa: CSVGHRGWGNEQFF
v_gene: TRBV7-9; abundance: few; d_gene: NA; j_gene: TRBJ2-7; CDR3nt: TGTGCCAGCAGCTTATCAAGGGTCCGGTTCTACGAGCAGTACTTC; CDR3aa: CASSLSRVRFYEQYF
v_gene: TRBV12-5; abundance: many; d_gene: TRBD2; j_gene: TRBJ2-7; CDR3nt: TGTGCTAGTGGTTATTACCTAGCGGGAGGCTACTACGAGCAGTACTTC; CDR3aa: CASGYYLAGGYYEQYF
v_gene: TRBV24-1; abundance: few; d_gene: TRBD2; j_gene: TRBJ2-2; CDR3nt: TGTGCCACCGACAGCCGGGACTACCCCGGGGAGCTGTTTTTT; CDR3aa: CATDSRDYPGELFF
v_gene: TRBV10-3; abundance: many; d_gene: NA; j_gene: TRBJ2-7; CDR3nt: TGTGCCACCAAGGACAGCCCCTACGAGCAGTACTTC; CDR3aa: CATKDSPYEQYF
v_gene: TRBV20-1; abundance: many; d_gene: NA; j_gene: TRBJ2-7; CDR3nt: TGCAGTGCGCCCCCAACGGGAAGGAATTACGAGCAGTACTTC; CDR3aa: CSAPPTGRNYEQYF
v_gene: TRBV19; abundance: many; d_gene: TRBD1; j_gene: TRBJ2-7; CDR3nt: TGTGCCAGTAGTATCGACAGGGAAGCCGAGCAGTACTTC; CDR3aa: CASSIDREAEQYF
v_gene: TRBV28; abundance: many; d_gene: NA; j_gene: TRBJ2-5; CDR3nt: TGTGCCAGCAGTTTATTCGGGGGTGGAGAGACCCAGTACTTC; CDR3aa: CASSLFGGGETQYF
v_gene: TRBV20-1; abundance: NA; d_gene: NA; j_gene: TRBJ2-4; CDR3nt: TGCAGTGCTAGACAGATAGCCAAAAACATTCAGTACTTC; CDR3aa: CSARQIAKNIQYF
v_gene: TRBV28; abundance: many; d_gene: TRBD2; j_gene: TRBJ2-7; CDR3nt: TGTGCCAGCAGTTTATATGGGCTAGCGGGAACTAAAGAGCAGTACTTC; CDR3aa: CASSLYGLAGTKEQYF